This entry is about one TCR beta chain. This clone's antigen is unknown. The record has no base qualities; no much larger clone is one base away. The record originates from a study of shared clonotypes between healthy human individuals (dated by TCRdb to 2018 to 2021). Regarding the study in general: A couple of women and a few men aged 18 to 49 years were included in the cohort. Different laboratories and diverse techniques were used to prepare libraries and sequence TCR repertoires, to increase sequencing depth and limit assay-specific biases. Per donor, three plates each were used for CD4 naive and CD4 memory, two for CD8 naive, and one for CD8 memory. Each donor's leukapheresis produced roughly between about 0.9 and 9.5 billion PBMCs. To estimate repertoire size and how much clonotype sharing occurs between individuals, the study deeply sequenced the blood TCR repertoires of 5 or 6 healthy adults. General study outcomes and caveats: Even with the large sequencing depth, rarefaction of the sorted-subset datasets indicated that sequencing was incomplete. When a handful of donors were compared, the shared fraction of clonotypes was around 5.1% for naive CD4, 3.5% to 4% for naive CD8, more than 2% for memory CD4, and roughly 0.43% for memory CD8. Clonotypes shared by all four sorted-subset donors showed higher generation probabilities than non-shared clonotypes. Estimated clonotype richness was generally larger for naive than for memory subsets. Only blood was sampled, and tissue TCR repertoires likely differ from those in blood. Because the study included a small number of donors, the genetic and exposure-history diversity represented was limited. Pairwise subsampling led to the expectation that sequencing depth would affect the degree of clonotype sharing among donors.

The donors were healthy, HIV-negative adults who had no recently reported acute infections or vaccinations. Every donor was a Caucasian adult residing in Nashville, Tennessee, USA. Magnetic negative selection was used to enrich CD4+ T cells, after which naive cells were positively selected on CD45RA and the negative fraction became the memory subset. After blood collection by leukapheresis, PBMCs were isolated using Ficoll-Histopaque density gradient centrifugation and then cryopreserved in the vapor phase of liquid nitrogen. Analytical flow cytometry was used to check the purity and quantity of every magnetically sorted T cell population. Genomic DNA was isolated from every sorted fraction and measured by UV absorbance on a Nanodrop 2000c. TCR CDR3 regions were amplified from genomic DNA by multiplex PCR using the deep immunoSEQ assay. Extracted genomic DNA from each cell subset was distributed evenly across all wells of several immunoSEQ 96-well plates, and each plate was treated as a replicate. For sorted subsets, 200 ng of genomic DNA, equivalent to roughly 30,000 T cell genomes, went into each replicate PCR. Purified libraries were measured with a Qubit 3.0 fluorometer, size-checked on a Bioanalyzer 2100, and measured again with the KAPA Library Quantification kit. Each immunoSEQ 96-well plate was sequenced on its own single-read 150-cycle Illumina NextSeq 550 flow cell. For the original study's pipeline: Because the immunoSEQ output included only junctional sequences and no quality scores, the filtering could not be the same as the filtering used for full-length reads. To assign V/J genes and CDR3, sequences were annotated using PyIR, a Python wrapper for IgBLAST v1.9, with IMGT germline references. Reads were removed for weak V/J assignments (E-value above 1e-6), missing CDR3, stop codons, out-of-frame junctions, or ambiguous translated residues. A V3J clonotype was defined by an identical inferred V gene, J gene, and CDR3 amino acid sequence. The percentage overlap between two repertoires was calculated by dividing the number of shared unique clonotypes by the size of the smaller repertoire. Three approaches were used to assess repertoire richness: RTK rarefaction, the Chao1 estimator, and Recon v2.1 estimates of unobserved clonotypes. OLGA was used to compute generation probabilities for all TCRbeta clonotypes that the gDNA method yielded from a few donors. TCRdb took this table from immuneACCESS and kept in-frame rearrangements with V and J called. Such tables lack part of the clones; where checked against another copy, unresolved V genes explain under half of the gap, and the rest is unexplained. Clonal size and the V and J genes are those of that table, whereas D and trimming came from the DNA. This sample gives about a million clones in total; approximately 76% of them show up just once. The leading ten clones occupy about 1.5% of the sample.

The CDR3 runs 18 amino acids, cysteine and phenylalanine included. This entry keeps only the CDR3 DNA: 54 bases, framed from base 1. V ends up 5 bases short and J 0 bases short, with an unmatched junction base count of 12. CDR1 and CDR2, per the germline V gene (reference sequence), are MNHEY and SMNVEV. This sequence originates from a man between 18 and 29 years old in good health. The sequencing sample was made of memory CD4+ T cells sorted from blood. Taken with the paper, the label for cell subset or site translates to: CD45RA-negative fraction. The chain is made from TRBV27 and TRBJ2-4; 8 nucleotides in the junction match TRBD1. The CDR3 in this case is CASSPFGQGILAKNIQYF. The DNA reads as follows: TGTGCCAGCAGTCCATTCGGACAGGGAATCCTAGCCAAAAACATTCAGTACTTC.